This TCR beta chain was captured in a study of blood T cell repertoires in COVID-19. Overall study: The cDNA or gDNA used as material had been derived from T cells, B-cell-depleted T cells, or PBMCs.

Clones were sequenced by immunoSEQ multiplex PCR, and TCRdb holds only the in-frame ones, with some missing. The sample lists some 140,000 clones, around 79% occurring once. Trimming took 4 bases from V and 10 from J; bases not matched to a gene: 13. Germline CDR1 LNHDA, CDR2 SQIVND (reference sequence). The CDR3 runs 16 residues. The clonotype comes from a woman in her seventies with COVID-19, enrolled during active disease. The sample taken for sequencing was peripheral blood. The chain joins TRBV19 to TRBJ1-1; 12 bases agree with TRBD1. CDR3 coding DNA: TGTGCCAGTAGTACGCCGGGACAGGGGGCCGTGGGGGGAGCTTTCTTT. Translating gives CASSTPGQGAVGGAFF. The full variable domain, in which reference TRBV19 and TRBJ1-1 provide the parts outside the CDR3, is DGGITQSPKYLFRKEGQNVTLSCEQNLNHDAMYWYRQDPGQGLRLIYYSQIVNDFQKGDIAEGYSVSREKKESFPLTVTSAQKNPTAFYLCASSTPGQGAVGGAFFGQGTRLTVV.